This is a list of T cell receptor beta chains from one sample in a study of T cells in Graves' hyperthyroidism and ophthalmopathy. TCRdb recomputed calls from the multiplex PCR reads with MiXCR, one row per CDR3 protein. The sample includes about 560,000 distinct CDR3 sequences, around 17% of them seen just once. Sequencing was performed on blood. The receptors come from a woman aged 18-29 years with Graves' hyperthyroidism. Each CDR3 is given with its conserved first and last residue. Fields, in order: D gene, V gene, clone size, J gene, CDR3 DNA, CDR3 protein. D genes are given only for firm matches. A row's size may be missing; if present it is once, few, many or a size class.

.	TRBV12-3/TRBV12-4	many	TRBJ2-5	TGTGCCAGCAGTTTACCACAGGGCGGCGAGACCCAGTACTTC	CASSLPQGGETQYF
TRBD2	TRBV19	few	TRBJ2-3	TGTGCCAGTAGTAGAGGCGGGAGAGGGGCAGATACGCAGTATTTT	CASSRGGRGADTQYF
.	TRBV12-3/TRBV12-4	many	TRBJ2-7	TGTGCCAGCAGTTTAACGGACGAGCAGTACTTC	CASSLTDEQYF
TRBD1	TRBV2	.	TRBJ1-4	TGTGCCAGCAAGTCAGGGGGTTGGCGTGAGAAACTGTTTTTT	CASKSGGWREKLFF
TRBD2	TRBV5-1	few	TRBJ2-4	TGCGCCAGCAGCAAGGGACTAGCGGGGAACAAGGGAGAAAACATTCAGTACTTC	CASSKGLAGNKGENIQYF
.	TRBV5-8	many	TRBJ2-7	TGTGCCAGCAGCCGTGCCCCGGACGGCACCTACGAGCAGTACTTC	CASSRAPDGTYEQYF
.	TRBV3-1	many	TRBJ2-5	TGTGCCAGCATATCAGCCCAAGAGACCCAGTACTTC	CASISAQETQYF
.	TRBV15	many	TRBJ1-4	TGTGCCACCAGCGGAAGACCCTCCAGGCGTGAAAAACTGTTTTTT	CATSGRPSRREKLFF
.	TRBV5-5	few	TRBJ2-3	TGTGCCAGCAGCCCAGTACTGGGCCCAGATACGCAGTATTTT	CASSPVLGPDTQYF
.	TRBV24-1	.	TRBJ1-2	TGTGCCACCAGTGATTTGGACAATAACTATGGCTACACCTTC	CATSDLDNNYGYTF
.	TRBV11-3	many	TRBJ1-4	TGTGCCAGCAGCTTGGAGACAGGTGCTAATGAAAAACTGTTTTTT	CASSLETGANEKLFF
.	TRBV19	few	TRBJ1-6	TGTGCCAGTGAGCCGTCGGGGAGTAATTCACCCCTCCACTTT	CASEPSGSNSPLHF
.	TRBV20-1	many	TRBJ2-7	TGCAGTGCTAGAGATCCGCTGCTGCTCTACGAGCAGTACTTC	CSARDPLLLYEQYF
.	TRBV15	few	TRBJ2-7	TGTGCCACCAGCTGGGGAACGGACAGAGCCTACGAGCAGTACTTC	CATSWGTDRAYEQYF
.	TRBV5-1	few	TRBJ2-7	TGCGCCAGCAGTTTACACAGGAACTCCTACGAGCAGTACTTC	CASSLHRNSYEQYF
.	TRBV29-1	.	TRBJ1-3	TGCAGCGTTGAAGATCACGGAACAGCAGGAAACACCATATATTTT	CSVEDHGTAGNTIYF